Following are 24 T cell receptor beta chains from one sample sequenced in a study of blood T cell repertoires in COVID-19. The assay was immunoSEQ multiplex PCR, and TCRdb's table has in-frame clones only and misses some. The sample consists of around 84,000 clones, around 85% of them appearing once. The sequenced material came from peripheral blood. These receptors were collected from an elderly man with active or convalescent COVID-19.

As DNA, the CDR3 is TGTGCCAGCAGTGACGTACTAGCCAAAAACATTCAGTACTTC. It codes for CASSDVLAKNIQYF. This sequence joins TRBV2 and TRBJ2-4; D not certain. Per germline, CDR1 SNHLY and CDR2 FYNNEI. V lost 3 bases to trimming and J lost 0 bases, with 6 bases between them. The CDR3 is 14 amino acids.

This rearrangement joins TRBV7-8 to TRBJ1-1, with D perhaps matching TRBD1 (6 bases). Germline V gene lookup returns CDR1 SGHVS and CDR2 FQNEAQ. CDR3 length: 13 residues. The V end was cut by 3 bases, the J end by 3 bases, with 8 bases between. CDR3 sequence reads: CASSFEGDTEAFF. The DNA of the CDR3 is TGTGCCAGCAGCTTCGAGGGGGACACTGAAGCTTTCTTT. Combining the CDR3 with reference TRBV7-8 and TRBJ1-1 gives the whole variable domain GAGVSQSPRYKVAKRGQDVALRCDPISGHVSLFWYQQALGQGPEFLTYFQNEAQLDKSGLPSDRFFAERPEGSVSTLKIQRTQQEDSAVYLCASSFEGDTEAFFGQGTRLTVV.

The chain carries TRBV5-1 and TRBJ1-1, with D unclear. Trimming cost V 5 bases and J 0 bases, with 8 bases left between them. CDR3 length: 13 amino acids. Germline V CDR1 and CDR2: SGHRS, YFSETQ. CDR3 in DNA: TGCGCCAGCAGGGGAGACTTGAACACTGAAGCTTTCTTT. Its translation is CASRGDLNTEAFF.

The genes are TRBV2 and TRBJ1-1; 12 bases align to TRBD1. This CDR3 region has 15 residues. Germline trimming cut 3 bases from V and 9 bases from J; bases unmatched to any gene: 8. CDR1 and CDR2 from the germline V gene are SNHLY and FYNNEI. The DNA for the CDR3 is TGTGCCAGCAGTGATGGGACAGGGGGCTTCATTAAAGCTTTCTTT. It specifies CASSDGTGGFIKAFF.

This chain uses TRBV7-3 with TRBJ2-1; tentatively, D is TRBD2 (7 bases). Between the trimmed V and J ends, which lost 1 base and 15 bases, there was a span of 25 bases. The germline V gene encodes CDR1 SGHTA and CDR2 FQGTGA. The CDR3 has 16 amino acids. CDR3 DNA sequence: TGTGCCAGCAGCTTAATTCCGGGGGGCCGGGACACTCCTTTGTTCTTC. Its translation is CASSLIPGGRDTPLFF. Using reference TRBV7-3 and TRBJ2-1 for the parts outside the CDR3, the full variable domain is GAGVSQTPSNKVTEKGKYVELRCDPISGHTALYWYRQSLGQGPEFLIYFQGTGAADDSGLPNDRFFAVRPEGSVSTLKIQRTERGDSAVYLCASSLIPGGRDTPLFFGPGTRLTVL.

There are a few counts of this clone. The J gene is TRBJ1-5, the V gene TRBV9; 7 bases line up with TRBD1. Germline loops: CDR1 SGDLS, CDR2 YYNGEE. Germline trimming cut 0 bases from V and 2 bases from J; bases unmatched to any gene: 5. The CDR3 has 16 residues. The CDR3 DNA reads TGTGCCAGCAGCGTAGGTGGGGACAGCCGCAATCAGCCCCAGCATTTT. As protein: CASSVGGDSRNQPQHF.

This chain connects TRBV21-1 to TRBJ2-1; the table's D gene call, TRBD2, was not cross checked with the DNA. TRBV21-1 is a known pseudogene. The CDR3 sequence is 15 residues long. DNA for the CDR3: TGTGCCAGCAGCAAAGGTCCTCAGGGAGGGGTTGAGCAGTTCTTC. It translates to CASSKGPQGGVEQFF.

The chain couples TRBV5-1 to TRBJ2-1; 7 bases align to TRBD1. This CDR3 region has 17 residues. The V and J ends lost 0 bases and 6 bases, in that order; junction bases with no gene match: 12. Germline V gene sequence: CDR1 SGHRS, CDR2 YFSETQ. CDR3 protein: CASSLARTPTGSNEQFF. The CDR3 DNA is TGCGCCAGCAGCTTGGCCCGGACCCCGACAGGGAGCAATGAGCAGTTCTTC.

The CDR3 DNA reads as TGTGCCAGCAGTTTTGGGAGAGGGGGTAGCAATCAGCCCCAGCATTTT. This sequence encodes CASSFGRGGSNQPQHF. The genes are TRBV28 and TRBJ1-5; the D gene is possibly TRBD1 (6 bases). Trimming took off 3 bases at V and 0 bases at J, with 12 bases between the two ends. The CDR3 extends over 16 amino acids. Looked up from germline, CDR1 is MDHEN and CDR2 is SYDVKM.

The V call is TRBV2, the J call TRBJ2-1, with TRBD2 identical over 14 bases. The CDR3 is made up of 16 amino acids. Unmatched junction bases numbered 9, after V lost 6 bases and J lost 8 bases. Per germline, CDR1 SNHLY and CDR2 FYNNEI. The CDR3 region is CASRATGTSGGHEQFF. The DNA of the CDR3 is TGTGCCAGCAGGGCTACGGGGACTAGCGGGGGCCATGAGCAGTTCTTC.

In its sample, this clone was seen once. The rearrangement joins TRBV6-4 to TRBJ1-6; 9 nucleotides align to TRBD1. The CDR3 is 13 residues long. The trim removed 4 bases at V and 8 bases at J, leaving 0 bases unmatched. Per the germline V gene, CDR1 is MRHNA and CDR2 is SNTAGT. CDR3 amino acids: CASSGDRDSPLHF. As DNA, the CDR3 is TGTGCCAGCAGTGGGGACAGGGATTCACCCCTCCACTTT.

J is TRBJ2-1 and V is TRBV7-3; the match to TRBD2 covers 7 bases. The CDR3 is made up of 13 amino acids. Germline CDR1 is SGHTA and CDR2 is FQGTGA. V lost 3 bases and J lost 8; bases outside the gene matches: 4. The CDR3 reads CASSLGGFDEQFF. DNA of the CDR3: TGTGCCAGCAGCTTGGGAGGGTTCGATGAGCAGTTCTTC. The full variable domain, its missing parts supplied by reference TRBV7-3 and TRBJ2-1, is GAGVSQTPSNKVTEKGKYVELRCDPISGHTALYWYRQSLGQGPEFLIYFQGTGAADDSGLPNDRFFAVRPEGSVSTLKIQRTERGDSAVYLCASSLGGFDEQFFGPGTRLTVL.

This clone showed up just once. The chain is built from TRBV9 and TRBJ2-2; 7 bases are shared with TRBD2. Germline CDR1 and CDR2: SGDLS and YYNGEE. CDR3 size: 15 residues. V shed 4 bases and J 1 base; nucleotides not matched to a gene: 4. This CDR3 reads CASSRGGQNTGELFF. Written as DNA, the CDR3 is TGTGCCAGCAGCAGGGGAGGGCAGAACACCGGGGAGCTGTTTTTT. The entire variable domain, with the rest obtained from reference TRBV9 and TRBJ2-2, is as follows: DSGVTQTPKHLITATGQRVTLRCSPRSGDLSVYWYQQSLDQGLQFLIQYYNGEERAKGNILERFSAQQFPDLHSELNLSSLELGDSALYFCASSRGGQNTGELFFGEGSRLTVL.

The rearrangement links TRBV5-1 to TRBJ2-3; tentative D call: TRBD1 (5 bases). The germline V and J ends were trimmed by 0 bases and 4 bases, with 12 bases remaining between them. Germline CDR1 SGHRS, CDR2 YFSETQ. The CDR3 totals 15 residues. CDR3 nucleotide sequence: TGCGCCAGCAGCTTGGTGCAGGGCCCTTCAGATACGCAGTATTTT. It encodes CASSLVQGPSDTQYF.

This rearrangement joins TRBV5-1 to TRBJ2-2; D is possibly TRBD2 (6 bases). Germline lookup yields CDR1 SGHRS and CDR2 YFSETQ. Trimming took 0 bases from V and 0 from J, leaving 6 bases between them. This CDR3 comprises 15 residues. For the CDR3, the DNA is TGCGCCAGCAGCTTGGGGGGGGCGAACACCGGGGAGCTGTTTTTT. The encoded protein is CASSLGGANTGELFF.

This chain uses TRBV5-1 with TRBJ1-4, with D maybe TRBD1 (5 bases). Trimming left V 2 bases short and J 7 bases short, with 12 bases between. CDR1 and CDR2 (germline): SGHRS, YFSETQ. The CDR3 has 14 amino acids. The CDR3 nucleotides read TGCGCCAGCAGCTTCAATCCGGGGGGTGAAAAACTGTTTTTT. Protein: CASSFNPGGEKLFF.

This chain links TRBV5-5 with TRBJ2-5; D gene ambiguous. CDR3 length equals 13 residues. The V end was cut by 0 bases, the J end by 1 base, with 4 bases between. Germline V gene data show CDR1 as SGHKS and CDR2 as YYEKEE (reference sequence). The CDR3 sequence: CASSLGAQETQYF. CDR3 nucleotide sequence: TGTGCCAGCAGCTTGGGGGCCCAAGAGACCCAGTACTTC.

The chain links TRBV30 to TRBJ2-5, with 11 bases that match TRBD1. After removal of 4 bases from V and 4 bases from J, the junction contained 5 bases not matched to a gene. This CDR3 is built from 14 residues. The germline V gene has CDR1 GTSNPN and CDR2 SVGIG (reference sequence). The CDR3, as DNA: TGTGCCTGGAACAGGGACAGGGGGAGAGAGACCCAGTACTTC. It codes for CAWNRDRGRETQYF.

The gene calls are TRBV19 and TRBJ1-3; the D gene is possibly TRBD1 (5 bases). The V and J ends lost 3 bases and 0 bases respectively, with 12 bases between them. The CDR3 is 16 residues long. CDR1 is LNHDA and CDR2 is SQIVND in the germline V gene (reference sequence). CDR3 DNA: TGTGCCAGTAGTATGGGACTGGACTTCTCTGGAAACACCATATATTTT. It encodes CASSMGLDFSGNTIYF.

The chain has TRBV2 and TRBJ2-3, with TRBD2 matching over 8 bases. This CDR3 region has 17 residues. Looked up from germline, CDR1 is SNHLY and CDR2 is FYNNEI. Germline trimming cut 3 bases from V and 0 bases from J; bases unmatched to any gene: 8. The CDR3 sequence: CASSDSSLAGSTDTQYF. Here the CDR3 DNA reads TGTGCCAGCAGTGATTCGAGCTTAGCGGGAAGCACAGATACGCAGTATTTT.

The chain uses TRBV28 and TRBJ2-3, with a possible D match to TRBD2 (7 bases). Germline V gene sequence: CDR1 MDHEN, CDR2 SYDVKM. The CDR3 covers 14 residues. Trimming left V 7 bases short and J 6 bases short, with 17 bases between. CDR3 in amino acids: CASIMGGQRDTQYF. The DNA of the CDR3 is TGTGCCAGCATTATGGGGGGGCAGAGGGATACGCAGTATTTT.

This clone appeared a single time. The CDR3 region has the DNA TGCGCCAGCAGCCTGTGGACAGCCGCAACTAATGAAAAACTGTTTTTT. This translates into CASSLWTAATNEKLFF. The chain links TRBV5-1 to TRBJ1-4; weak D call: TRBD1 (6 bases). Germline V CDR1 and CDR2: SGHRS, YFSETQ. Trimming removed 4 bases at V and 0 bases at J, with 13 bases between. The CDR3 length is 16 residues.

V gene TRBV5-6 combines with J gene TRBJ1-4; no reliable D call. The germline gives CDR1 SGHDT, CDR2 YYEEEE. The CDR3 has 15 amino acids. V shed 5 bases and J shed 5 bases, with 16 bases lying between them. CDR3 residues: CASRNGFGLNEKLFF. The CDR3, as DNA: TGTGCCAGCAGAAATGGGTTCGGGTTAAATGAAAAACTGTTTTTT.

This sequence joins TRBV10-2 and TRBJ1-5, with a weak D call TRBD1 (5 bases). V lost 0 bases and J lost 2, with 14 bases in between. This CDR3 contains 17 residues. Germline assignment: CDR1 WSHSY and CDR2 SAAADI. The CDR3 region has the DNA TGCGCCAGCAGTGAGTCAATATTAGGGACTGGCAATCAGCCCCAGCATTTT. It translates to CASSESILGTGNQPQHF.